This T cell receptor beta chain comes out of a study of shared clonotypes between healthy human individuals. Findings and caveats of the study: Generation probabilities of non-shared clonotypes were lower (relative to those shared by all four donors).

The method was immunoSEQ multiplex PCR; TCRdb's version includes in-frame clones alone and lacks a portion of them. The sample gives about 680,000 clones, 74% of which show up once; approximately 1.6% is in the top ten. About this clone: Its antigen is not identified. The sample carries other DNA sequences with the same CDR3.

Trimming took 5 bases from V and 6 from J; bases not matched to a gene: 7. CDR1 is SSHAT and CDR2 is FNYEAQ in the germline V gene (reference sequence). The CDR3 consists of 14 residues. Material for sequencing was memory CD4+ T cells sorted from blood. The subset: CD45RA-negative fraction. The chain has TRBV7-7 and TRBJ2-1; TRBD1 matches 7 bases. The source of this sequence is a woman in her twenties or thirties in good health. The CDR3 spells CASSPRTGLNEQFF. The CDR3 nucleotides read TGTGCCAGCAGCCCACGGACAGGTCTCAATGAGCAGTTCTTC.